The 4 T cell receptor beta chains reported below all come from one sample, sequenced in a study of blood T cell repertoires in COVID-19. Clones were read by immunoSEQ multiplex PCR, and TCRdb kept only the in-frame ones, dropping some. The sample comprises tens of thousands of clones, roughly four fifths of which are singletons, and 3.5% to 5% rests with the top ten. The material sequenced was peripheral blood. These receptors came from a woman aged 55-69 years with acute or convalescent COVID-19.

The chain's CDR3 is CASSFDRAREQYF. For the CDR3, the DNA is TGTGCCAGCAGCTTTGACAGGGCAAGAGAGCAGTACTTC. The chain carries TRBV5-6 and TRBJ2-7; 7 bases are a match to TRBD1. This CDR3 has 13 residues. The ends lost 2 bases at V and 7 bases at J; junction bases unmatched: 6. Germline V gene data show CDR1 as SGHDT and CDR2 as YYEEEE.

In this sample, this clone turned up a few times. The chain couples TRBV3-1 (or the pseudogene TRBV3-2) to TRBJ2-7; D might be TRBD2 (6 bases). The CDR3 spans 14 residues. V shed 0 bases and J shed 7 bases, with 13 bases lying between them. Looked up from germline, CDR1 is LGHDT and CDR2 is YNNKEL (reference sequence). The CDR3 sequence: CASSQDQTSGEQYF. CDR3 nucleotide sequence: TGTGCCAGCAGCCAAGATCAGACGAGCGGGGAGCAGTACTTC.

This chain uses TRBV15 with TRBJ2-7; TRBD1 matches at 8 bases. CDR3 size: 14 residues. The trim removed 3 bases at V and 4 bases at J, leaving 5 bases unmatched. The germline V gene has CDR1 LNHNV and CDR2 YYDKDF (reference sequence). The chain's CDR3 is CATSSRQGTYEQYF. The CDR3 region has the DNA TGTGCCACCAGCAGCCGACAGGGGACATACGAGCAGTACTTC.

This chain joins TRBV3-1 (or the pseudogene TRBV3-2) and TRBJ1-1, with D perhaps matching TRBD1 (6 bases). V dropped 1 base and J dropped 3 bases, with 9 bases sitting between them. CDR3 length: 14 amino acids. Germline CDR1 and CDR2: LGHDT and YNNKEL (reference sequence). DNA of the CDR3: TGTGCCAGCAGCCAAGTTACAGGGCACACTGAAGCTTTCTTT. Translation: CASSQVTGHTEAFF.